The clone carrying this T cell receptor beta chain was counted only a few times. These data come from a study of T-cell reconstitution after alpha-beta-depleted transplantation in children. A TCRbeta library incorporating unique molecular identifiers was prepared. TCRdb reprocessed the PCR reads with MiXCR, giving one entry per CDR3 protein. The sample records about 58,000 distinct CDR3 sequences, 44% being singletons. The CDR3 length is 19 residues. In germline, CDR1 is SGHVS, CDR2 FQNEAQ. Between the trimmed V and J ends, which lost 2 bases and 0 bases, there was a span of 19 bases. The receptor's source is a male patient between 10 and 17 years old who had a stem cell transplant for acute lymphoblastic leukemia, so the T cells may come from the graft donor. This rearrangement joins TRBV7-8 to TRBJ2-2, with D unresolved. Sequencing was performed on PBMCs, mostly from graft donor cells, taken 360 days after TCRalphabeta/CD19-depleted stem cell transplant. Here the CDR3 DNA reads TGTGCCAGCAGCTTAATGGTCAACGTGCTTTCGGCGAACACCGGGGAGCTGTTTTTT. Translating it yields CASSLMVNVLSANTGELFF.